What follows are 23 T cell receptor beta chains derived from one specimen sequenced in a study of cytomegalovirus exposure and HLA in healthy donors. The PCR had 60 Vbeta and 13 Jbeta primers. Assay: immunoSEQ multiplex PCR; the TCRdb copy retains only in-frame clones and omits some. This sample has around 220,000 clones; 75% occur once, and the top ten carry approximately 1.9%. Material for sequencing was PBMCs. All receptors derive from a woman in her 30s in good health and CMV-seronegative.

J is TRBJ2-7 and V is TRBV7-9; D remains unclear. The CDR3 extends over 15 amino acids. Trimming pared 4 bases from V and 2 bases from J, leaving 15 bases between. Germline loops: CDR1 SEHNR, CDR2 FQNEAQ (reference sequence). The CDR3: CASSSLVGNPYEQYF. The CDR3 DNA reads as TGTGCCAGCAGCTCCCTTGTTGGCAACCCCTACGAGCAGTACTTC.

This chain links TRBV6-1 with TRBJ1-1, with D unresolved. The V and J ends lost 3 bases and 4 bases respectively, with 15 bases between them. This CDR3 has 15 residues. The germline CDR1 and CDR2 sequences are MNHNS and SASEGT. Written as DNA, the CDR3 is TGTGCCAGCAGTGAGGGCGGGGAGGGAGGCACTGAAGCTTTCTTT. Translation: CASSEGGEGGTEAFF.

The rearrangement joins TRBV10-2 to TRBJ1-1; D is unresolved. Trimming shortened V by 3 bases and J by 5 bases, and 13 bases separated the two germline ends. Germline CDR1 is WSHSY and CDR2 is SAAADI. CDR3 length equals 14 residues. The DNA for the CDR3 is TGCGCCAGCAGTGACTCATCGGGGAGTACTGAAGCTTTCTTT. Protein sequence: CASSDSSGSTEAFF.

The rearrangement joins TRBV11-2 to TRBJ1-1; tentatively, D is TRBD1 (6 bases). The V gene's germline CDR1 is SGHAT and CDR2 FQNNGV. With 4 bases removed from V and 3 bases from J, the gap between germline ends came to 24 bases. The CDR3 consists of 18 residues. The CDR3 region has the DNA TGTGCCAGCAGCTCTCTCACGATACGACAGGTTGAGGACACTGAAGCTTTCTTT. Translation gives CASSSLTIRQVEDTEAFF.

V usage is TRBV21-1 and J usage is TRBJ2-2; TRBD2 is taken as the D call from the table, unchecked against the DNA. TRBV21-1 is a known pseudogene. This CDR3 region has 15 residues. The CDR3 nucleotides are TGTGCCAGCAGCATGGGCGGGAGGAACACCGGGGAGCTGTTTTTT. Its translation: CASSMGGRNTGELFF.

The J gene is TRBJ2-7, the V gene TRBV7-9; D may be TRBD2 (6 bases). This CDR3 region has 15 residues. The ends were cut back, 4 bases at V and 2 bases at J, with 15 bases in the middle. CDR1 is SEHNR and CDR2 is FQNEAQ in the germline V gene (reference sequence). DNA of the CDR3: TGTGCCAGCAGCTCAAAGACCGGGAGCCCCTACGAGCAGTACTTC. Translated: CASSSKTGSPYEQYF.

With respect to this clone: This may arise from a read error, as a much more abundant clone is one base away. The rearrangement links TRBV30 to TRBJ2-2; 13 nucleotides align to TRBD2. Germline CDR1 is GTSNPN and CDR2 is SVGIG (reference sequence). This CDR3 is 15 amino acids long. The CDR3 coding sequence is TGTGCCTGGAGTGTACTAGCGGGAGGGCCCGGGCAGCTGTTTTTT. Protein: CAWSVLAGGPGQLFF.

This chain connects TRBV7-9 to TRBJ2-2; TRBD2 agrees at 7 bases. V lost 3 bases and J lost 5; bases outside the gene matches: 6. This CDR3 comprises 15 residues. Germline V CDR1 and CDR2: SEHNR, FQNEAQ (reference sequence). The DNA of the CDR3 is TGTGCCAGCAGCTTCGGAGGGAGGGATACCGGGGAGCTGTTTTTT. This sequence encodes CASSFGGRDTGELFF.

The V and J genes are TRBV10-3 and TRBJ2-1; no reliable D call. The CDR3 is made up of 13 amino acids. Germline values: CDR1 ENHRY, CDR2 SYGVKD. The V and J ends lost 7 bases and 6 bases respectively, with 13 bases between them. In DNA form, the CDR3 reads TGTGCCATCACCCCCGGGTCATCCAATGAGCAGTTCTTC. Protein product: CAITPGSSNEQFF.

DNA for the CDR3: TGTGCCACCAGCAGAGAGGGCAGGAACACTGAAGCTTTCTTT. Its protein product is CATSREGRNTEAFF. J is TRBJ1-1 and V is TRBV15, with unresolved D. The ends were cut back, 0 bases at V and 1 base at J, with 6 bases in the middle. The CDR3 spans 14 residues. Per the germline V gene, CDR1 is LNHNV and CDR2 is YYDKDF (reference sequence).

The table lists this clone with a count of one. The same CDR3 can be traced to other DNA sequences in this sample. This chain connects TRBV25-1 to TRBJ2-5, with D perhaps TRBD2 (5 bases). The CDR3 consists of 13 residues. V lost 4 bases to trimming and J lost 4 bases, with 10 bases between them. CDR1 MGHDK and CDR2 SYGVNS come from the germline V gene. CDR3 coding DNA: TGTGCCAGCAGTGCACGGGGTCGAGAGACCCAGTACTTC. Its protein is CASSARGRETQYF.

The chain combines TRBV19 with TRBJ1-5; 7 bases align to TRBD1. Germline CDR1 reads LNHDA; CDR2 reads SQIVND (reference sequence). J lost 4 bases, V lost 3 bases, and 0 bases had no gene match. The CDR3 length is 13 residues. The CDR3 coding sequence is TGTGCCAGTAGTATGGGACAGAATCAGCCCCAGCATTTT. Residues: CASSMGQNQPQHF.

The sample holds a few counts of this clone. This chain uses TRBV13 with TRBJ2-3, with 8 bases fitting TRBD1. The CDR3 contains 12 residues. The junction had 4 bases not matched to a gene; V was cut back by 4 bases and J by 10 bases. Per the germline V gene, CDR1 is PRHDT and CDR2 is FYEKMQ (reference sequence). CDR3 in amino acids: CASSYTGGAQYF. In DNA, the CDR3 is TGTGCCAGCAGCTACACAGGGGGTGCGCAGTATTTT.

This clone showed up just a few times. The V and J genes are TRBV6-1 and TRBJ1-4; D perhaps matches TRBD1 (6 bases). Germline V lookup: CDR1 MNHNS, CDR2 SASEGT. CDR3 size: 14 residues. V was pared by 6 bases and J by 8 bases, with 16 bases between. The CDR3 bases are TGTGCCAGCAGAGACACAGGGTTAACCGAAAAACTGTTTTTT. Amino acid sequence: CASRDTGLTEKLFF.

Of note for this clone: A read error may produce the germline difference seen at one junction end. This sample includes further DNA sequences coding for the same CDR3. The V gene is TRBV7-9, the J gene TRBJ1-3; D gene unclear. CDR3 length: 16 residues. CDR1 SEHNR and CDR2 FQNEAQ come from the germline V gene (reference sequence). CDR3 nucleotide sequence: TGTTCCAGCAGCTTAGCGCGGGCAGCTTCTGGAAACACCATATATTTT. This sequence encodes CSSSLARAASGNTIYF.

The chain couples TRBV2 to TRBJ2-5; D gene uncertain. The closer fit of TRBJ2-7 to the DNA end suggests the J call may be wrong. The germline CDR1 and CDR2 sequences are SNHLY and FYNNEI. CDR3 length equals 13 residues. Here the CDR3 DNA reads TGTGCCACCAAGAGAGACTCCTCCTACGAGCAGTACTTC. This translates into CATKRDSSYEQYF.

CDR3: CASNSGSGSADTQYF. The CDR3 coding sequence is TGTGCCAGCAACTCAGGTAGCGGGAGTGCAGATACGCAGTATTTT. This chain links TRBV6-5 with TRBJ2-3; the match to TRBD2 covers 9 bases. The germline CDR1 and CDR2 sequences are MNHEY and SVGAGI. CDR3 length equals 15 residues. V gave up 7 bases and J gave up 4 bases; unmatched junction bases: 9.

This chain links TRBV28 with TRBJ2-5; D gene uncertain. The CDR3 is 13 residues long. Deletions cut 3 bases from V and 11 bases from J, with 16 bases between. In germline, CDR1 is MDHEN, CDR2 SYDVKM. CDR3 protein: CASSFAQSNPQYF. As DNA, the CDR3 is TGTGCCAGCAGTTTCGCACAGAGTAATCCGCAGTACTTC.

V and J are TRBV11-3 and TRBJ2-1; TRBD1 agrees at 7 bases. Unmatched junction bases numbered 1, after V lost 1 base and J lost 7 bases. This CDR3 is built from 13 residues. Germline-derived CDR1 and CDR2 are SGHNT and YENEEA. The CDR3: CASSLVRGNEQFF. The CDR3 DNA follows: TGTGCCAGCAGCTTAGTCAGGGGGAATGAGCAGTTCTTC.

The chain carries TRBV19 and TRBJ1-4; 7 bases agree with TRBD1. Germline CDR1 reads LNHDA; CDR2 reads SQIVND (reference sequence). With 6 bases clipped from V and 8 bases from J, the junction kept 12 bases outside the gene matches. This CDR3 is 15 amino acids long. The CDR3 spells CASRELGTDKEKLFF. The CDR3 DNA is TGTGCCAGTAGGGAACTCGGGACAGATAAGGAAAAACTGTTTTTT.

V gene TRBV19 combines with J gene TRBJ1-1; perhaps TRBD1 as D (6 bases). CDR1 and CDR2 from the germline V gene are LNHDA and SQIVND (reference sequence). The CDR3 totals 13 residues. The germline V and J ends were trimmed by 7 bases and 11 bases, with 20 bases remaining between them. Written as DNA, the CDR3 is TGTGCCAGTACGACCTGGGAGGGGGTTGGGGCTTTCTTT. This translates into CASTTWEGVGAFF.

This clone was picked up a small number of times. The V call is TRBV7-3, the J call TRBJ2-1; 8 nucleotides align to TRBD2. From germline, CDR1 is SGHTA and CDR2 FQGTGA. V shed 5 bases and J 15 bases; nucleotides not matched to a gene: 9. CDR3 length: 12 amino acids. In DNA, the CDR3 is TGTGCCAGCAGCATCGGGACTAGTGGTCCGTTCTTC. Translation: CASSIGTSGPFF.

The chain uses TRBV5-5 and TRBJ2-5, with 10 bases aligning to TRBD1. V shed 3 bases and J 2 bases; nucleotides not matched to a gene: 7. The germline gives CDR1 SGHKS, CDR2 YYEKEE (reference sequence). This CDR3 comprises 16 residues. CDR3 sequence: CASSYRDRGLQETQYF. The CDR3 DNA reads TGTGCCAGCAGCTACCGGGACAGGGGTCTTCAAGAGACCCAGTACTTC.